This TCR beta chain was sequenced in a study of cytomegalovirus exposure and HLA in healthy donors. V was clipped by 6 bases and J by 7 bases, with 10 bases between them. The CDR3 runs to 12 residues. CDR1 is SEHNR and CDR2 is FQNEAQ in the germline V gene (reference sequence). PCR primers comprised 60 Vbeta and 13 Jbeta primers. Clones were read by immunoSEQ multiplex PCR, and TCRdb kept only the in-frame ones, dropping some. This sample has 74,000 or so clones, with 70% to 85% found just once. Despite likely unrecorded immune exposures, the donors were nominally healthy at the time of sampling. Sequencing input: PBMCs. The chain couples TRBV7-9 to TRBJ2-1, with D possibly being TRBD1 (6 bases). This TCR came from a man aged 45-65 years in good health and CMV-seropositive. The CDR3, as DNA: TGTGCCAGCAGACCTGACAGGAATGAGCAGTTCTTC. It is translated as CASRPDRNEQFF.